One sample yielded the 28 T cell receptor beta chains listed below, sequenced in a study of patients and donors after allogeneic stem cell transplantation. TCRdb re-called the RT-PCR reads through MiXCR, storing one row per CDR3 protein. The sample contains tens of thousands of distinct CDR3 sequences, more than 25% of which appear only once. Sequenced sample: blood, either unsorted or a sorted T cell fraction (not recorded which). Every receptor here comes from a human donor who was either an allogeneic HSCT recipient or a stem cell or donor lymphocyte infusion donor (not recorded which). It is not recorded whose cells these are; they may come from a transplant donor.

The chain joins TRBV7-9 to TRBJ1-6; possibly TRBD1 for D (5 bases). This CDR3 spans 14 amino acids. The germline gives CDR1 SEHNR, CDR2 FQNEAQ (reference sequence). Trimming shortened V by 5 bases and J by 6 bases, and 11 bases separated the two germline ends. CDR3 DNA: TGTGCCAGCAGCCCGACAGATACTAATTCACCCCTCCACTTT. Its protein is CASSPTDTNSPLHF.

This clonotype was counted ten times or more. The V gene is TRBV7-2, the J gene TRBJ1-1; D not resolved. Trimming shortened V by 0 bases and J by 0 bases, and 8 bases separated the two germline ends. Germline CDR1 and CDR2: SGHTA and FQGNSA. The CDR3 is 15 residues long. The CDR3 coding sequence is TGTGCCAGCAGCTTAGCCCCGGAGATGAACACTGAAGCTTTCTTT. Protein product: CASSLAPEMNTEAFF.

This clonotype was recorded a few times. J is TRBJ1-1 and V is TRBV20-1; D is undetermined. From germline, CDR1 is DFQATT and CDR2 SNEGSKA (reference sequence). The germline V and J ends were trimmed by 0 bases and 0 bases, with 5 bases remaining between them. This CDR3 spans 13 amino acids. DNA of the CDR3: TGCAGTGCTAGAGATCCAGTGAACACTGAAGCTTTCTTT. This gives the protein CSARDPVNTEAFF.

The J gene is TRBJ1-1, the V gene TRBV21-1; TRBD1, the table's D call, was not compared with the DNA. TRBV21-1 is noted as a pseudogene. The CDR3 length is 16 residues. This chain's CDR3 is CASSKGDRGGSTEAFF. Here the CDR3 DNA reads TGTGCCAGCAGCAAAGGAGACAGGGGAGGGTCGACTGAAGCTTTCTTT.

The V call is TRBV10-3, the J call TRBJ2-5; maybe TRBD1 (6 bases). CDR3 length: 14 residues. Trimming left V 3 bases short and J 5 bases short, with 13 bases between. CDR1 and CDR2 (germline): ENHRY, SYGVKD. Here the CDR3 DNA reads TGTGCCATCAGTGACGGCAGGGGTGGGGAGACCCAGTACTTC. Protein sequence: CAISDGRGGETQYF.

This clonotype came up a few times. The chain carries TRBV3-1 and TRBJ2-3; D gene unclear. V dropped 0 bases and J dropped 7 bases, with 14 bases sitting between them. Germline values: CDR1 LGHDT, CDR2 YNNKEL (reference sequence). The CDR3 runs to 15 residues. Written as DNA, the CDR3 is TGTGCCAGCAGCCAAGATTACGTGGCAATCCATACGCAGTATTTT. It codes for CASSQDYVAIHTQYF.

This clonotype was recorded many times. The genes are TRBV30 and TRBJ1-2, with D unclear. This CDR3 has 14 amino acids. From germline, CDR1 is GTSNPN and CDR2 SVGIG (reference sequence). Trimming shortened V by 2 bases and J by 6 bases, and 16 bases separated the two germline ends. CDR3 protein: CAWSRRGGNDGYTF. The CDR3 DNA sequence: TGTGCCTGGAGTCGGAGAGGCGGGAATGATGGCTACACCTTC. Together with reference TRBV30 and TRBJ1-2, the CDR3 gives the full variable domain: SQTIHQWPATLVQPVGSPLSLECTVEGTSNPNLYWYRQAAGRGLQLLFYSVGIGQISSEVPQNLSASRPQDRQFILSSKKLLLSDSGFYLCAWSRRGGNDGYTFGSGTRLTVV.

The table lists this clonotype with many counts. The chain joins TRBV20-1 to TRBJ1-3; unclear D gene. Between the trimmed V and J ends, which lost 0 bases and 8 bases, there was a span of 8 bases. Germline CDR1 and CDR2: DFQATT and SNEGSKA (reference sequence). The CDR3 totals 12 residues. In DNA form, the CDR3 reads TGCAGTGCTAGAGATCAGCTGGACACCATATATTTT. Translated: CSARDQLDTIYF.

The chain has TRBV4-2 and TRBJ1-1; 7 nucleotides align to TRBD1. V shed 4 bases, J shed 0 bases, and the junction held 8 bases outside the gene matches. Germline CDR1 is LGHNA and CDR2 is YNFKEQ. This CDR3 region has 16 residues. The CDR3 coding sequence is TGTGCCAGCAGCCGCGCGGGGACAGACATGAACACTGAAGCTTTCTTT. This encodes CASSRAGTDMNTEAFF.

The CDR3, as DNA: TGCAGTGGGGGGGAAGGCTACACCTTC. This sequence encodes CSGGEGYTF. V usage is TRBV20-1 and J usage is TRBJ1-2; D perhaps matches TRBD1 (5 bases). Between the trimmed V and J ends, which lost 7 bases and 8 bases, there was a span of 8 bases. The CDR3 loop spans 9 amino acids. Germline loops: CDR1 DFQATT, CDR2 SNEGSKA (reference sequence).

The rearrangement joins TRBV11-3 to TRBJ2-7; D might be TRBD1 (6 bases). CDR1 is SGHNT and CDR2 is YENEEA in the germline V gene. The length of the CDR3 is 13 residues. Trimming shortened V by 5 bases and J by 2 bases, and 10 bases separated the two germline ends. CDR3 in amino acids: CASSQDSTYEQYF. The CDR3 coding sequence is TGTGCCAGCAGCCAGGACAGCACCTACGAGCAGTACTTC.

Many counts were recorded for this clonotype. The chain combines TRBV7-9 with TRBJ2-7, with no clear D. The CDR3 covers 11 residues. Trimming took off 0 bases at V and 6 bases at J, with 3 bases between the two ends. Germline assignment: CDR1 SEHNR and CDR2 FQNEAQ (reference sequence). CDR3: CASSLAFEQYF. The CDR3 coding sequence is TGTGCCAGCAGCTTAGCCTTCGAGCAGTACTTC.

The chain employs TRBV4-1 and TRBJ1-1; tentative D call: TRBD1 (5 bases). The CDR3 has 15 amino acids. Trimming stripped 0 bases from V and 1 base from J, with 9 bases between. In germline, CDR1 is MGHRA, CDR2 YSYEKL. The DNA for the CDR3 is TGCGCCAGCAGCCAAGATTTCGGGGGGAACACTGAAGCTTTCTTT. It codes for CASSQDFGGNTEAFF.

This clonotype has only a few counts. This chain joins TRBV25-1 and TRBJ1-2, with D possibly matching TRBD1 (5 bases). The germline gives CDR1 MGHDK, CDR2 SYGVNS. CDR3 length equals 12 residues. The V and J ends lost 7 bases and 7 bases respectively, with 13 bases between them. CDR3 coding DNA: TGTGCCAGCATGGAGGGGTCTTTTGGCTACACCTTC. Amino acid sequence: CASMEGSFGYTF.

The DNA for the CDR3 is TGTGCCAGCAGTTTACAGCCCTTGCTGTACGAGCAGTACTTC. It translates to CASSLQPLLYEQYF. This rearrangement joins TRBV27 to TRBJ2-7; D ambiguous. CDR1 is MNHEY, CDR2 SMNVEV, per germline (reference sequence). This CDR3 region has 14 residues. V was pared by 2 bases and J by 4 bases, with 12 bases between.

In this sample, this clonotype turned up a few times. This chain links TRBV12-3 or TRBV12-4 with TRBJ1-1, with D possibly TRBD1 on 6 matching bases. With 2 bases removed from V and 2 bases from J, the gap between germline ends came to 12 bases. This CDR3 is 15 amino acids long. In DNA form, the CDR3 reads TGTGCCAGCAGTTTAAGATCGGGGGGCAACACTGAAGCTTTCTTT. As protein: CASSLRSGGNTEAFF.

V is TRBV7-3 and J is TRBJ2-1; D is uncertain. This CDR3 contains 15 residues. V was shortened by 0 bases and J by 4 bases, with 10 bases between the two germline ends. CDR1 and CDR2 (germline): SGHTA, FQGTGA. CDR3 bases: TGTGCCAGCAGCTTAACTCGCGCTAGTTACAATGAGCAGTTCTTC. Encoded protein: CASSLTRASYNEQFF. Variable domain in full (rest from reference TRBV7-3 and TRBJ2-1): GAGVSQTPSNKVTEKGKYVELRCDPISGHTALYWYRQSLGQGPEFLIYFQGTGAADDSGLPNDRFFAVRPEGSVSTLKIQRTERGDSAVYLCASSLTRASYNEQFFGPGTRLTVL.

This clonotype was counted between two and nine times. This sequence joins TRBV7-9 and TRBJ2-1, with D possibly being TRBD1 (6 bases). Germline loops: CDR1 SEHNR, CDR2 FQNEAQ (reference sequence). V was clipped by 5 bases and J by 5 bases, with 13 bases between them. CDR3 length equals 14 residues. This CDR3 is CASSVSYRDNEQFF. Written as DNA, the CDR3 is TGTGCCAGCAGCGTATCGTACAGGGACAATGAGCAGTTCTTC.

By frequency in the sample, this clonotype is medium-sized. The chain recombines TRBV3-1 with TRBJ1-6; 7 bases match TRBD1. Per the germline V gene, CDR1 is LGHDT and CDR2 is YNNKEL (reference sequence). V gave up 4 bases and J gave up 8 bases; unmatched junction bases: 5. This CDR3 comprises 14 residues. CDR3 sequence: CASSRGQGDSPLHF. The CDR3 nucleotides are TGTGCCAGCAGCCGCGGGCAGGGGGATTCACCCCTCCACTTT. Supplemented by reference TRBV3-1 and TRBJ1-6, the full variable domain reads DTAVSQTPKYLVTQMGNDKSIKCEQNLGHDTMYWYKQDSKKFLKIMFSYNNKELIINETVPNRFSPKSPDKAHLNLHINSLELGDSAVYFCASSRGQGDSPLHFGNGTRLTVT.

This clonotype was seen a handful of times. The chain links TRBV27 to TRBJ1-2, with 7 bases matching TRBD1. The length of the CDR3 is 15 residues. Germline-derived CDR1 and CDR2 are MNHEY and SMNVEV (reference sequence). Losses at the gene ends were 3 bases for V and 5 bases for J; bases not matched to a gene: 9. The CDR3 nucleotides read TGTGCCAGCAGTTTTGGAACAGGGGAGGGGTATGGCTACACCTTC. This translates into CASSFGTGEGYGYTF.

The chain has TRBV7-9 and TRBJ1-2; D is uncertain. The CDR3 length is 14 residues. Germline CDR1 reads SEHNR; CDR2 reads FQNEAQ (reference sequence). V lost 2 bases and J 8 bases, leaving 15 bases between the germline ends. Written as DNA, the CDR3 is TGTGCCAGCAGCTTATTTATCCCCTTAGCCGGCTACACCTTC. This sequence encodes CASSLFIPLAGYTF.

This clonotype appeared a few times. The chain carries TRBV12-3 or TRBV12-4 and TRBJ2-2; D is ambiguous. V dropped 5 bases and J dropped 8 bases, with 9 bases sitting between them. The CDR3 has 12 residues. The CDR3, as DNA: TGTGCCAGCAGTCCTTCAGCTGGGGAGCTGTTTTTT. Translation: CASSPSAGELFF.

This chain links TRBV20-1 with TRBJ1-6; 7 bases map to TRBD1. The CDR3 is 13 amino acids. Germline CDR1 and CDR2: DFQATT and SNEGSKA (reference sequence). The junction had 5 bases not matched to a gene; V was cut back by 3 bases and J by 9 bases. The CDR3 here is CSASGQGGSPLHF. The CDR3 coding sequence is TGCAGTGCTAGTGGGCAGGGGGGTTCACCCCTCCACTTT.

This clonotype was detected ten times or more. The genes are TRBV7-9 and TRBJ1-1; 8 bases are shared with TRBD1. The length of the CDR3 is 16 residues. CDR1 and CDR2 from the germline V gene are SEHNR and FQNEAQ (reference sequence). The V and J ends lost 4 bases and 4 bases, in that order; junction bases with no gene match: 11. CDR3 region: CASSSGQGGGRTEAFF. CDR3 nucleotides: TGTGCCAGCAGCTCCGGACAGGGTGGGGGTCGCACTGAAGCTTTCTTT.

The genes are TRBV20-1 and TRBJ1-2; weak D call: TRBD1 (5 bases). Germline values: CDR1 DFQATT, CDR2 SNEGSKA (reference sequence). The V and J ends lost 5 bases and 4 bases respectively, with 11 bases between them. This CDR3 is built from 12 residues. The CDR3: CSAPRGSYGYTF. CDR3 nucleotides: TGCAGTGCTCCTAGGGGAAGCTATGGCTACACCTTC.

There are a few counts of this clonotype. The chain recombines TRBV4-1 with TRBJ1-4; no clear D. Per germline, CDR1 MGHRA and CDR2 YSYEKL. The germline V and J ends were trimmed by 1 base and 8 bases, with 17 bases remaining between them. The CDR3 runs 16 residues. The CDR3 reads CASSQGYRPEGEKLFF. CDR3 DNA sequence: TGCGCCAGCAGCCAAGGGTATCGGCCTGAGGGAGAAAAACTGTTTTTT.

The chain combines TRBV6-5 with TRBJ2-2; 8 bases are shared with TRBD1. This CDR3 has 15 residues. Per the germline V gene, CDR1 is MNHEY and CDR2 is SVGAGI. J gave up 4 bases and V 2 bases, and 3 bases lay outside the gene matches. The CDR3 DNA is TGTGCCAGCAGTTACCGGACAGGGAGCACCGGGGAGCTGTTTTTT. Translated, it gives CASSYRTGSTGELFF.

The chain couples TRBV2 to TRBJ2-5, with TRBD1 matching 9 bases. Trimming cost V 6 bases and J 2 bases; bases outside gene matches: 10. This CDR3 is 16 amino acids long. CDR1 and CDR2 (germline): SNHLY, FYNNEI. In DNA, the CDR3 is TGTGCCAGCAGAGACCGGGACAGGGCACGACAAGAGACCCAGTACTTC. Protein: CASRDRDRARQETQYF.